These T cell receptor beta chains were read from a single sample in a study of CD4 T cells in relation to SARS-CoV-2 and coronaviruses. TCRdb's copy holds only in-frame clones and misses some; the assay was immunoSEQ multiplex PCR. The table records roughly 14,000 clones, roughly 72% of them present only once. These receptors have no known antigen. Sequenced: CD4+ T cells from PBMCs, cultured in vitro. The receptors originated from a human donor in good health. The CDR3 runs from the conserved cysteine through the conserved F or W. Fields, in order: D gene, J gene, V gene, clone size, CDR3 DNA, CDR3 protein. The D gene is left open where the match is weak. Clone size is given for some rows only: seen once, a few or many times, or a class if the clone is expanded.

. TRBJ2-7 TRBV6-2/TRBV6-3 . TGTGCCAGCGGCCTGTCCTACGAGCAGTACTTC CASGLSYEQYF
. TRBJ2-7 TRBV18 . TGTGCCAGCTCACCGGGGCCAGCCAGCTCCTACGAGCAGTACTTC CASSPGPASSYEQYF
TRBD1 TRBJ2-2 TRBV28 . TGTGCCAGCAACTCCCCCGGGACAGGGGGAACCGGGGAGCTGTTTTTT CASNSPGTGGTGELFF
TRBD2 TRBJ2-5 TRBV2 . TGTGCCAGCAGCGCGGGAGACCAAGAGACCCAGTACTTC CASSAGDQETQYF
. TRBJ2-1 TRBV5-1 . TGCGCCAGCAGCTTGGCCCCCGATTTCGATGAGCAGTTCTTC CASSLAPDFDEQFF
. TRBJ2-1 TRBV7-2 . TGTGCCAGCAGCTCAAGAAGCGGGGAGCAGTTCTTC CASSSRSGEQFF
. TRBJ1-2 TRBV20-1 . TGCAGTGCTAGAGGAGGGGAGGTCGACACCTTC CSARGGEVDTF
TRBD2 TRBJ2-3 TRBV5-1 . TGCGCCAGCAGAACACTAGCGGACGTGGATACGCAGTATTTT CASRTLADVDTQYF
. TRBJ1-3 TRBV5-4 . TGTGCCAGCAGCTTGGGCGGGGTAGCGGGAAACACCATATATTTT CASSLGGVAGNTIYF
TRBD1 TRBJ1-1 TRBV2 few TGTGCCAGCAGGGGGGGACAGGTCGAGTTAGCTTTCTTT CASRGGQVELAFF
TRBD2 TRBJ2-1 TRBV5-4 . TGTGCCAGCAGCTTGGGTGCGGGAGGAAACAATGAGCAGTTCTTC CASSLGAGGNNEQFF
TRBD1 TRBJ2-4 TRBV5-1 once TGCGCCAGCAGCACGGGACAGACAATCAAAAACATTCAGTACTTC CASSTGQTIKNIQYF
TRBD2 TRBJ2-3 TRBV19 few TGTGCCAGTAAACTCCAGGACGGGAGGCCCACAGATACGCAGTATTTT CASKLQDGRPTDTQYF
. TRBJ1-1 TRBV7-9 . TGTGCCAGCAGCTCCCTAAGGACAATTGGCCACTACACTGAAGCTTTCTTT CASSSLRTIGHYTEAFF
TRBD1 TRBJ1-5 TRBV4-1 . TGCGCCAGCAGCCAAGATGGGACAGGGAATCAGCCCCAGCATTTT CASSQDGTGNQPQHF
. TRBJ2-7 TRBV14 once TGTGCCAGCAGCCAAGGTGGGGTTGCCCCCTACGAGCAGTACTTC CASSQGGVAPYEQYF
. TRBJ2-2 TRBV10-3 . TGTGCCATCAGTAGTACCGGGGAGCTGTTTTTT CAISSTGELFF
TRBD1 TRBJ1-4 TRBV14 . TGTGCCAGCAGCCCCAACAGGGGAGCTAATGAAAAACTGTTTTTT CASSPNRGANEKLFF
. TRBJ2-3 TRBV27 . TGTGCCAGCAGTTGGCGGGGACTCAGCACAGATACGCAGTATTTT CASSWRGLSTDTQYF
TRBD1 TRBJ1-2 TRBV2 . TGTGCCAGCGGGGAGACAGGGGGGTCCTATGGCTACACCTTC CASGETGGSYGYTF
. TRBJ2-1 TRBV23-1 . TGCGCCAGCAGCCCACCCCCCCCCATACGCAATGAGCAGTTCTTC CASSPPPPIRNEQFF
TRBD2 TRBJ2-1 TRBV7-6 . TGTGCCAGCAGCGCGATCGGGACTAGCGGAGCCTACAATGAGCAGTTCTTC CASSAIGTSGAYNEQFF
. TRBJ2-7 TRBV11-2 . TGTGCCAGCAGCTTAGATAGTATAGCCAGGACAGTAAAATACGAGCAGTACTTC CASSLDSIARTVKYEQYF
. TRBJ2-3 TRBV7-2 . TGTGCCAGCAGCTTAGCCCAGCAAGCAGATACGCAGTATTTT CASSLAQQADTQYF
. TRBJ2-5 TRBV11-3 . TGTGCCAGCAGCCCGGGTCAGGGGGGGGAGACCCAGTACTTC CASSPGQGGETQYF
TRBD1 TRBJ2-6 TRBV25-1 medium-sized TGTGCCAGCAGTGCCACAGGGGACTCTGGGGCCAACGTCCTGACTTTC CASSATGDSGANVLTF
TRBD1 TRBJ2-1 TRBV24-1 . TGTGCCACCAGTGGGATACAGGGGAACTCCTACAATGAGCAGTTCTTC CATSGIQGNSYNEQFF
TRBD1 TRBJ1-4 TRBV9 . TGTGCCAGCAGCGCGGACAGGGTTAATGAAAAACTGTTTTTT CASSADRVNEKLFF
. TRBJ2-3 TRBV19 . TGTGCCGCAGGAAGTCTTGGGGACACTAGCACAGATACGCAGTATTTT CAAGSLGDTSTDTQYF
. TRBJ1-6 TRBV5-4 once TGTGCCAGCAGCCCCGGACCCGGACTGGCCCTTTGGGGCTCACCCCTCCACTTT CASSPGPGLALWGSPLHF
TRBD2 TRBJ2-3 TRBV6-5 . TGTGCCAGCAGTTACTCGACTAGCCCCCGAATAGATACGCAGTATTTT CASSYSTSPRIDTQYF
TRBD2 TRBJ2-7 TRBV2 . TGTGCCAGCAGTGGGGGACTAGCGGTTATCTCCTACGAGCAGTACTTC CASSGGLAVISYEQYF
. TRBJ1-1 TRBV11-2 . TGTGCCAGCAGCTTACAAGGCGCAGGGAACACTGAAGCTTTCTTT CASSLQGAGNTEAFF
. TRBJ2-6 TRBV7-6 . TGTGCCAGCAGCTTTTCAGGGTTATTACCTTCTGGGGCCAACGTCCTGACTTTC CASSFSGLLPSGANVLTF
. TRBJ1-2 TRBV6-5 . TGTGCCAGCAGTTACAGGGGCGAGGGTGGCTACACCTTC CASSYRGEGGYTF
TRBD1 TRBJ1-4 TRBV23-1 . TGCGCCAGCAAAACAGGGGCCTCTGGTAATGAAAAACTGTTTTTT CASKTGASGNEKLFF
. TRBJ2-7 TRBV9 once TGTGCCAGCAGCGTAGATGGTAGCTCTGGCGAGCAGTACTTC CASSVDGSSGEQYF
TRBD2 TRBJ2-7 TRBV5-8 . TGTGCCAGCAGCTTGACGACTAGCGGGAGTTATTACGAGCAGTACTTC CASSLTTSGSYYEQYF
TRBD2 TRBJ2-1 TRBV7-3 . TGTGCCAGCAGCTTTCAAGCGGGAGGGAAAAATGAGCAGTTCTTC CASSFQAGGKNEQFF
TRBD1 TRBJ1-1 TRBV2 . TGTGCCAGCAAGGCGACACAGGGGGGGACTGAAGCTTTCTTT CASKATQGGTEAFF
TRBD2 TRBJ2-5 TRBV3-1/TRBV3-2 . TGTGCCAGCAGCCTAAGACTAGCGGGAGGGGAGACCCAGTACTTC CASSLRLAGGETQYF
TRBD2 TRBJ2-3 TRBV3-1/TRBV3-2 . TGTGCCAGCAGGAATCTAGCGGGAGGGCCGTTAGATACGCAGTATTTT CASRNLAGGPLDTQYF